A single sample is the source of the 19 T cell receptor beta chains below, sequenced in a study of OX40 agonist ivuxolimab in advanced cancers. The table came from immunoSEQ multiplex PCR; TCRdb's copy has only in-frame clones and leaves some out. Of about 63,000 clones in the sample, about 89% are singletons; the top ten hold over 0.65%. This sample comprised CD4+ or CD8+ T cells sorted from blood, obtained in a trial of the OX40 agonist ivuxolimab. The receptor set was obtained from an adult with an advanced solid tumor such as melanoma, head and neck, liver or kidney cancer.

In nucleotides, the CDR3 is TGTGCCAGCAGTGAATATCTCGTCGACGGGTATGGCTACACCTTC. Residues: CASSEYLVDGYGYTF. The rearrangement links TRBV6-1 to TRBJ1-2; no firm D call. This CDR3 spans 15 amino acids. Deletions cut 2 bases from V and 5 bases from J, with 15 bases between. Germline assignment: CDR1 MNHNS and CDR2 SASEGT.

The V call is TRBV27, the J call TRBJ1-6; tentative D call: TRBD1 (5 bases). CDR1 is MNHEY, CDR2 SMNVEV, per germline (reference sequence). CDR3 length equals 14 residues. V was clipped by 5 bases and J by 13 bases, with 18 bases between them. In nucleotides, the CDR3 is TGTGCCAGCAGTGACGGGACCCTCCGGGGTCCCCTCCACTTT. Translated: CASSDGTLRGPLHF.

This clone was seen just once. The V and J genes are TRBV2 and TRBJ2-3; D unclear. The V end was cut by 6 bases, the J end by 3 bases, with 10 bases between. CDR1 SNHLY and CDR2 FYNNEI come from the germline V gene. This CDR3 has 13 residues. This CDR3 is CASRGFRTDTQYF. CDR3 coding DNA: TGTGCCAGCAGGGGGTTCAGGACAGATACGCAGTATTTT. Looking up the rest from reference TRBV2 and TRBJ2-3 gives the full variable domain: EPEVTQTPSHQVTQMGQEVILRCVPISNHLYFYWYRQILGQKVEFLVSFYNNEISEKSEIFDDQFSVERPDGSNFTLKIRSTKLEDSAMYFCASRGFRTDTQYFGPGTRLTVL.

The V gene is TRBV4-3, the J gene TRBJ1-4, with D hard to call. The CDR3 is 12 residues long. Germline CDR1 and CDR2: LGHNA and YSLEER. V lost 1 base to trimming and J lost 8 bases, with 5 bases between them. The CDR3 region is CASSQGPEKLFF. In nucleotides, the CDR3 is TGCGCCAGCAGCCAAGGACCCGAAAAACTGTTTTTT.

The CDR3 loop reads CASSLGTGEGETQYF. The DNA of the CDR3 is TGCGCCAGCAGCTTGGGAACAGGGGAGGGAGAGACCCAGTACTTC. The rearrangement joins TRBV5-1 to TRBJ2-5, with D perhaps given as TRBD1 or TRBD2 (7 bases each). V dropped 0 bases and J dropped 4 bases, with 13 bases sitting between them. This CDR3 comprises 15 residues. Germline loops: CDR1 SGHRS, CDR2 YFSETQ.

V is TRBV19 and J is TRBJ2-2; D remains unclear. The CDR3 totals 13 residues. The V end was cut by 7 bases, the J end by 5 bases, with 11 bases between. Per the germline V gene, CDR1 is LNHDA and CDR2 is SQIVND (reference sequence). The DNA of the CDR3 is TGTGCCAGTACGGGTAGGGTTACCGGGGAGCTGTTTTTT. Protein sequence: CASTGRVTGELFF.

This clone was detected a few times. The rearrangement links TRBV7-2 to TRBJ1-2; D is unclear. Germline lookup yields CDR1 SGHTA and CDR2 FQGNSA. The CDR3 has 13 amino acids. With 1 base removed from V and 8 bases from J, the gap between germline ends came to 11 bases. CDR3 sequence (DNA): TGTGCCAGCAGCTTAGACAGATCAATAGGCTACACCTTC. This sequence encodes CASSLDRSIGYTF.

J is TRBJ2-2 and V is TRBV10-1, with 9 bases aligning to TRBD2. Per germline, CDR1 WNHNN and CDR2 SYGVQD (reference sequence). The trim removed 3 bases at V and 5 bases at J, leaving 4 bases unmatched. This CDR3 has 15 amino acids. CDR3 DNA sequence: TGCGCCAGCAGTGAAGCGGGAGGTTTTACCGGGGAGCTGTTTTTT. This translates into CASSEAGGFTGELFF.

This chain connects TRBV19 to TRBJ2-1, with TRBD1 as a possible D gene (6 bases). The CDR3 covers 14 residues. The V and J ends lost 3 bases and 5 bases respectively, with 11 bases between them. The V gene's germline CDR1 is LNHDA and CDR2 SQIVND (reference sequence). DNA for the CDR3: TGTGCCAGTAGTATGCTAACAGGGAACAATGAGCAGTTCTTC. This encodes CASSMLTGNNEQFF.

The table lists this clone with a few counts. The CDR3 is CASSGNEGQPQHF. In nucleotides, the CDR3 is TGTGCCAGTAGTGGGAACGAGGGTCAGCCCCAGCATTTT. This chain connects TRBV19 to TRBJ1-5; D is unclear. The germline V gene encodes CDR1 LNHDA and CDR2 SQIVND (reference sequence). Deletions cut 5 bases from V and 6 bases from J, with 11 bases between. The CDR3 contains 13 residues.

The chain uses TRBV7-2 and TRBJ2-3, with 12 nucleotides matching TRBD2. Looked up from germline, CDR1 is SGHTA and CDR2 is FQGNSA. After removal of 0 bases from V and 2 bases from J, the junction contained 6 bases not matched to a gene. The CDR3 is made up of 18 amino acids. CDR3 nucleotide sequence: TGTGCCAGCAGCTTAGCCCCTACTAGCGGGGGGCCCACAGATACGCAGTATTTT. It yields the protein CASSLAPTSGGPTDTQYF.

The genes are TRBV10-3 and TRBJ1-3; 7 bases map to TRBD1. CDR1 ENHRY and CDR2 SYGVKD come from the germline V gene. The CDR3 is made up of 15 amino acids. Trimming took 4 bases from V and 9 from J; bases not matched to a gene: 12. This CDR3 is CAISGGQPLGGTIYF. The DNA for the CDR3 is TGTGCCATCAGTGGGGGACAGCCCTTGGGGGGCACCATATATTTT.

V is TRBV2 and J is TRBJ1-4; 12 bases are a match to TRBD1. Germline V gene lookup returns CDR1 SNHLY and CDR2 FYNNEI. V shed 6 bases and J 7 bases; nucleotides not matched to a gene: 9. The CDR3 spans 16 residues. CDR3 DNA sequence: TGTGCCAGCAGGGGAACCGGGACAGGGGGCGGTGAAAAACTGTTTTTT. Its translation is CASRGTGTGGGEKLFF.

The chain links TRBV2 to TRBJ2-3, with D perhaps TRBD1 (5 bases). The V and J ends lost 10 bases and 0 bases respectively, with 11 bases between them. The CDR3 runs to 13 residues. CDR1 SNHLY and CDR2 FYNNEI come from the germline V gene. The CDR3 DNA is TGTGCCAACCGACAGTCGAGCACAGATACGCAGTATTTT. Translating gives CANRQSSTDTQYF.

The chain carries TRBV6-6 and TRBJ1-1; D gene unclear. The CDR3 consists of 12 residues. Germline loops: CDR1 MNHNY, CDR2 SVGAGI (reference sequence). V dropped 4 bases and J dropped 9 bases, with 12 bases sitting between them. The CDR3 nucleotides read TGTGCCAGCAGTTCTACGTCCTTTAAAGCTTTCTTT. Translating it yields CASSSTSFKAFF.

This sequence joins TRBV7-8 and TRBJ2-7; D is possibly TRBD2 (6 bases). Germline values: CDR1 SGHVS, CDR2 FQNEAQ. The CDR3 is made up of 14 amino acids. Trimming stripped 4 bases from V and 4 bases from J, with 14 bases between. CDR3 sequence (DNA): TGTGCCAGCAGCTCCTTTACGGGGGAGTACGAGCAGTACTTC. Residues: CASSSFTGEYEQYF.

The chain is built from TRBV18 and TRBJ2-7; 8 nucleotides align to TRBD2. The V gene end was trimmed by 3 bases and the J gene end by 2 bases; junction bases not matched to a gene: 3. CDR3 length: 14 amino acids. Germline loops: CDR1 KGHSH, CDR2 LQKENI. The CDR3 is CASSPSGVTYEQYF. Written as DNA, the CDR3 is TGTGCCAGCTCACCTAGCGGGGTTACCTACGAGCAGTACTTC. The complete variable domain, with remaining parts taken from reference TRBV18 and TRBJ2-7, reads NAGVMQNPRHLVRRRGQEARLRCSPMKGHSHVYWYRQLPEEGLKFMVYLQKENIIDESGMPKERFSAEFPKEGPSILRIQQVVRGDSAAYFCASSPSGVTYEQYFGPGTRLTVT.

The chain employs TRBV5-1 and TRBJ1-1, with TRBD1 as a possible D gene (6 bases). V lost 1 base and J 8 bases, leaving 12 bases between the germline ends. CDR3 length: 13 residues. Looked up from germline, CDR1 is SGHRS and CDR2 is YFSETQ. The CDR3 spells CASSLPLGAEAFF. The CDR3 region has the DNA TGCGCCAGCAGCTTGCCCTTGGGGGCGGAAGCTTTCTTT.

The chain is built from TRBV28 and TRBJ1-1, with D unclear. Germline-derived CDR1 and CDR2 are MDHEN and SYDVKM. The CDR3 runs 11 residues. Trimming pared 6 bases from V and 7 bases from J, leaving 9 bases between. The CDR3 DNA follows: TGTGCCAGCAGATTAAATCTTGAAGCTTTCTTT. Translated: CASRLNLEAFF.